This T cell receptor (beta chain) was recorded in a study of regulatory T cells in long-lasting Graves disease. Study-wide points: Shared public clonotypes totalled about 2,700 in persistent patients, compared with approximately 970 in new patients.

About this clonotype: The antigen remains unidentified.

Time point in this sample: newly diagnosed GD, antithyroid drugs for less than 3 months. Researchers made the TCR library from RNA that was extracted from PBMCs. The authors built TCR beta libraries using iRepertoire HTBI primers and Arm-PCR of CDR3 regions. Each CDR3 protein is one row after TCRdb ran MiXCR on the multiplex PCR reads. The sample shows around 480,000 distinct CDR3 sequences, 15% to 20% of them seen only once. The CDR3 is 17 amino acids. Trimming took 5 bases from V and 2 from J; bases not matched to a gene: 9. Germline CDR1 and CDR2: SGHVS and FQNEAQ. This sample also belongs to another study, concerning T cells in Graves' hyperthyroidism and ophthalmopathy. That publication notes: Graves' hyperthyroidism showing no ophthalmopathy progression within 18 months was considered stable. A model built on 13 V-J features separated ophthalmopathy from stable hyperthyroidism.

The sample here was peripheral blood mononuclear cells (PBMCs), taken at new diagnosis, from a patient treated with antithyroid drugs. The clonotype originates from a middle-aged woman with Graves disease. The chain has TRBV7-8 and TRBJ2-5, with TRBD2 identical over 12 bases. The CDR3 coding sequence is TGTGCCAGCAGCCTACTAGCGGGGGGCCTTGGACAAGAGACCCAGTACTTC. It encodes CASSLLAGGLGQETQYF.